The rows below give T cell receptor beta chains drawn from one sample of a study of OX40 agonist ivuxolimab in advanced cancers. Produced via immunoSEQ multiplex PCR; TCRdb's table is partial and in-frame only. The sample lists 55,000 to 85,000 clones; more than 70% were seen once. The sample in question was CD4+ or CD8+ T cells sorted from blood, obtained in a trial of the OX40 agonist ivuxolimab. These receptors were taken from an adult with an advanced solid tumor such as melanoma, head and neck, liver or kidney cancer. CDR3s include the opening cysteine and the closing phenylalanine or tryptophan.

TRBJ2-7 TRBV20-1 CSASPGYEQYF
TRBJ2-7 TRBV6-1 CASSEVGVQGWEQYF
TRBJ1-2 TRBV7-2 CASSSPYGYTF
TRBJ2-3 TRBV7-9 CASSLAEGGRTDTQYF
TRBJ2-1 TRBV5-6 CASSPSGQGDDEQFF
TRBJ2-5 TRBV7-2 CASSTSGGWETQYF
TRBJ1-1 TRBV5-1 CASSLTTGGTEAFF
TRBJ2-4 TRBV19 CASSMGAGVGRAKNIQYF
TRBJ2-1 TRBV5-1 CASSLLTGRNEQFF
TRBJ1-4 TRBV5-1 CASSSSGATNEKLFF